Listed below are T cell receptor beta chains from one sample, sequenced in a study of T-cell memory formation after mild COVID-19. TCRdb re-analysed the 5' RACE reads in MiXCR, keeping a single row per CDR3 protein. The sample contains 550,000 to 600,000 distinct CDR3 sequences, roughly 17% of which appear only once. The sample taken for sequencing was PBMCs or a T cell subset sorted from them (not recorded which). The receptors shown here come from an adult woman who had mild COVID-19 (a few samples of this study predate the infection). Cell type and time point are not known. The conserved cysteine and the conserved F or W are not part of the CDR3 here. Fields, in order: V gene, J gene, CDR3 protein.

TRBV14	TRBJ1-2	ASSPAAGQDYGYT
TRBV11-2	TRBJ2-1	ASSPPGFGRSYEQF
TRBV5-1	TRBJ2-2	ASSSIGGLLNTGELF
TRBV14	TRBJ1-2	ASSPQDRAGYT
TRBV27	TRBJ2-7	ATGTSGPYEQY
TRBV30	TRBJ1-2	AWRTPGSGYT
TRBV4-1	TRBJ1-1	ASSPSMAGGRSTEAF
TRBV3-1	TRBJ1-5	ASSQDINQPQH
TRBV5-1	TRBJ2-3	ASSTTSKTDTQY
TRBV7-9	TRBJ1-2	ASSNQTRHPYYGYT
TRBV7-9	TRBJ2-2	ASSHQGNTGELF
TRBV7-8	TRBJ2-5	ASSPRGAAGEGETQY
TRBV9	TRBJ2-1	ASSVDARGNEQF
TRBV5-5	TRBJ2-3	ASSLGSTGGDTQY
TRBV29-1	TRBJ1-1	SILGDSNTEAF
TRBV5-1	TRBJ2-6	ASSFIPIRGIYSGANVLT